Listed below are T cell receptor beta chains from one sample, sequenced in a study of identical twins. TCRdb used MiXCR to reprocess the 5' RACE reads, holding one entry per CDR3 protein. The repertoire consists of roughly 770,000 distinct CDR3 sequences, with roughly 18% occurring once and the leading ten covering around 12%. These data were likewise used in another study, on T cells expressing NK-cell markers.

Sequencing was carried out using PBMCs. The source is a young woman in good health. Each CDR3 is given with its conserved first and last residue. Each record gives: J gene, V gene, clone size, D gene, CDR3 protein, CDR3 DNA. A D gene is named only where the DNA matches it firmly. Clone sizes are given selectively: once, few, many, or a class where the clone is expanded.

>TRBJ2-3|TRBV20-1|few|TRBD2
CSAQTSRRPDTQYF
TGCAGTGCTCAGACTAGCCGCCGGCCAGATACGCAGTATTTT
>TRBJ2-3|TRBV6-2/TRBV6-3|NA|NA
CASTSWGGGTDTQYF
TGTGCCAGCACTAGTTGGGGCGGGGGCACAGATACGCAGTATTTT
>TRBJ2-2|TRBV29-1|few|NA
CSASRPYSGELFF
TGCAGCGCCTCAAGACCCTACTCCGGGGAGCTGTTTTTT
>TRBJ2-1|TRBV7-2|NA|NA
CASSPHVSSYNEQFF
TGTGCCAGCAGCCCGCACGTGAGCTCCTACAATGAGCAGTTCTTC
>TRBJ1-6|TRBV20-1|few|NA
CSAKPGNENSPLHF
TGCAGTGCTAAGCCCGGAAATGAAAATTCACCCCTCCACTTT
>TRBJ1-1|TRBV20-1|NA|NA
CSAPDGRTPVNTEAFF
TGCAGTGCCCCCGACGGACGGACTCCTGTGAACACTGAAGCTTTCTTT
>TRBJ1-2|TRBV6-6|NA|NA
CASSYGGYTF
TGTGCCAGCAGTTACGGGGGCTACACCTTC
>TRBJ1-2|TRBV7-9|many|TRBD1
CASSPRTGGRRSYGYTF
TGTGCCAGCAGCCCACGGACAGGGGGCAGGCGTAGCTATGGCTACACCTTC
>TRBJ1-6|TRBV12-3/TRBV12-4|few|NA
CASSWGARGSPLHF
TGTGCCAGCAGTTGGGGTGCGCGCGGTTCACCCCTCCACTTT
>TRBJ2-5|TRBV20-1|NA|NA
CSVWDQETQYF
TGCAGTGTGTGGGACCAAGAGACCCAGTACTTC
>TRBJ2-3|TRBV4-2|NA|TRBD1
CASSHGQGPGDTQYF
TGTGCCAGCAGCCACGGACAGGGCCCTGGAGATACGCAGTATTTT
>TRBJ2-1|TRBV29-1|few|NA
CSWTAYNEQFF
TGCAGTTGGACAGCCTACAATGAGCAGTTCTTC
>TRBJ2-7|TRBV20-1|NA|NA
CSARARIEQYF
TGCAGTGCTAGAGCTCGTATCGAGCAGTACTTC
>TRBJ2-3|TRBV7-2|NA|NA
CASSLMTDTQYF
TGTGCCAGCAGCTTGATGACAGATACGCAGTATTTT
>TRBJ1-5|TRBV4-2|NA|NA
CASSQDVGGNNQPQHF
TGTGCCAGCAGCCAAGATGTCGGGGGGAACAATCAGCCCCAGCATTTT
>TRBJ2-1|TRBV10-2|few|NA
CASSGGGARTYNEQFF
TGCGCCAGCAGTGGCGGCGGGGCAAGGACCTACAATGAGCAGTTCTTC
>TRBJ2-5|TRBV20-1|many|TRBD2
CSASRLAVQETQYF
TGCAGTGCTTCTAGACTAGCGGTTCAAGAGACCCAGTACTTC
>TRBJ2-3|TRBV20-1|NA|TRBD2
CSARRKAGGSWDTQYF
TGCAGTGCTAGGAGAAAAGCGGGAGGTTCTTGGGATACGCAGTATTTT
>TRBJ1-1|TRBV12-3/TRBV12-4|few|NA
CASSQNALGAFF
TGTGCCAGCAGTCAAAACGCCCTGGGAGCTTTCTTT
>TRBJ1-2|TRBV20-1|few|TRBD1
CSARGRKDRGLGYTF
TGCAGTGCTAGAGGCAGAAAGGACAGGGGGCTGGGCTACACCTTC
>TRBJ2-7|TRBV4-2|few|TRBD1
CASSHGPRGTGLYEQYF
TGTGCCAGCAGCCATGGGCCAAGAGGGACAGGGCTCTACGAGCAGTACTTC
>TRBJ2-1|TRBV5-5|many|NA
CASSYPADHEQFF
TGTGCCAGCAGCTACCCAGCGGACCATGAGCAGTTCTTC
>TRBJ2-7|TRBV20-1|NA|NA
CSAKGPTFSYEQYF
TGCAGTGCTAAGGGACCAACTTTCTCCTACGAGCAGTACTTC
>TRBJ2-7|TRBV6-2/TRBV6-3|few|NA
CASSTHRGFNIYEQYF
TGTGCCAGCAGTACCCATCGGGGGTTTAATATCTACGAGCAGTACTTC